This T cell receptor (beta chain) emerged from a study of blood T cell repertoires in COVID-19. Study background: Sources were T cells, B-cell-depleted T cells, or PBMCs; the material itself was cDNA or gDNA.

V trimming: 1 base; J trimming: 0 bases; junction bases outside the gene matches: 11. The CDR3 is 18 amino acids. CDR1 is LNHNV, CDR2 YYDKDF, per germline (reference sequence). Method: immunoSEQ multiplex PCR; TCRdb's copy keeps in-frame clones and lacks some. There are approximately 160,000 clones in the sample; about 90% occur only once, and about 6.5% lies in the top ten. The receptor was derived from a woman in her fifties or sixties who had recovered from COVID-19. The V call is TRBV15, the J call TRBJ2-7; 8 nucleotides agree with TRBD1. Sequencing was carried out using PBMCs or T cells enriched from blood (not recorded which). CDR3 residues: CATSRGPGTGFFSYEQYF. The DNA of the CDR3 is TGTGCCACCAGCAGAGGCCCTGGGACAGGCTTCTTCTCCTACGAGCAGTACTTC.